This T cell receptor beta chain was profiled in a study of shared clonotypes between healthy human individuals (dated by TCRdb to 2018 to 2021). Concerning the study at large: A few men and two women, aged 18 to 49 years, made up the cohort. Libraries were prepared and TCR repertoires were sequenced by different laboratories using diverse techniques, in order to increase sequencing depth and limit assay-specific biases. For each donor, CD4 naive and CD4 memory were each run on three plates, CD8 naive on two plates, and CD8 memory on one plate. Between about 0.85 and 9.5 billion PBMCs per donor were obtained by leukapheresis. To estimate repertoire size and how much clonotypes are shared between individuals, the study performed deep sequencing of blood TCR repertoires from about five healthy adults. Broader findings and caveats from the paper: Clonotypes shared by all four sorted-subset donors showed higher generation probabilities than non-shared clonotypes. Sharing across four donors was observed for approximately 5% of naive CD4, over 3% of naive CD8, over 2% of memory CD4, and about 0.39% of memory CD8 clonotypes. Naive subsets generally had larger estimated clonotype richness than memory subsets. Sampling was restricted to blood, and TCR repertoires in tissues likely differ from the TCR repertoires found in blood. Pairwise subsampling led to the expectation that sequencing depth would affect the degree of clonotype sharing among donors. Because the study included a small number of donors, the genetic and exposure-history diversity represented was limited. Incomplete sequencing was indicated by rarefaction of sorted-subset datasets, despite the large sequencing depth.

Trimming costs V 4 bases and J 5 bases, and their ends lie 11 bases apart. The germline V gene encodes CDR1 MNHEY and CDR2 SMNVEV (reference sequence). The CDR3 holds 14 amino acids from the cysteine to the phenylalanine. The CDR3 DNA has 42 bases and is translated from base 1. This clone was seen a single time. Its antigen remains undetermined. No qualities accompany the bases; no much larger clone lies one base away. Donors were healthy HIV-negative adults with no recently reported acute infections or vaccinations. Every donor was a Caucasian adult living in Nashville, Tennessee, USA. CD4+ T cells were enriched by magnetic negative selection, after which naive cells were positively selected on CD45RA and the negative fraction was taken as the memory subset. Blood was collected by leukapheresis, and PBMCs were isolated by Ficoll-Histopaque density gradient centrifugation and then cryopreserved in liquid nitrogen vapor phase. Purity and quantity of every magnetically sorted T cell population were checked by analytical flow cytometry. Each sorted fraction had its genomic DNA isolated and then quantified by UV absorbance on a Nanodrop 2000c.

TCR CDR3 regions were amplified from genomic DNA by multiplex PCR using the deep immunoSEQ assay. Genomic DNA extracted from each cell subset was distributed evenly over all wells of several immunoSEQ 96-well plates, and each plate served as one replicate. For sorted subsets, 150 to 250 ng of genomic DNA, equivalent to 25,000 to 35,000 T cell genomes, went into each replicate PCR. Purified libraries were quantified with a Qubit 3.0 fluorometer, sized on a Bioanalyzer 2100, and re-quantified with the KAPA Library Quantification kit. Every immunoSEQ 96-well plate was sequenced on a separate single-read 150-cycle Illumina NextSeq 550 flow cell. Concerning the study's data processing: The immunoSEQ output contained only junctional sequences without quality scores, so filtering could not match that applied to full-length reads. To assign V/J genes and CDR3, sequences were annotated using PyIR, a Python wrapper for IgBLAST v1.9, with IMGT germline references. Reads with weak V/J assignments (E-value above 1e-6), missing CDR3, stop codons, out-of-frame junctions, or ambiguous translated residues were removed. V3J clonotypes were defined as sequences sharing the same inferred V gene, J gene, and CDR3 amino acid sequence. The percentage overlap between two repertoires was calculated by dividing the number of shared unique clonotypes by the size of the smaller repertoire. RTK rarefaction, the Chao1 estimator, and Recon v2.1 estimates of unobserved clonotypes were used to assess repertoire richness. OLGA was used to compute generation probabilities for all TCRbeta clonotypes that the gDNA method yielded from a handful of donors. TCRdb retrieved this table from immuneACCESS and kept in-frame rearrangements only. Not all clones are present; in checked studies, unresolved V genes account for under half, and no reason is known for the remainder. V and J calls plus clone size are reproduced from that table; the DNA served to infer D and trimming. The sample has around 700,000 clones on record, 55% to 75% of them singletons. The ten largest account for 1.5% to 2% of the sample.

This TCR was sampled from a woman aged 30 to 39 in good health. The sequencing input was memory CD4+ T cells sorted from blood. The sample's cell subset or site, from its label and the paper: CD45RA-negative fraction. The rearranged segments are TRBV27 and TRBJ1-4; tentative D gene TRBD1, with 5 bases matching. The DNA sequence is given as TGTGCCAGCAGTTATAAGGGGTCGAATGAAAAACTGTTTTTT. This yields the protein CASSYKGSNEKLFF.